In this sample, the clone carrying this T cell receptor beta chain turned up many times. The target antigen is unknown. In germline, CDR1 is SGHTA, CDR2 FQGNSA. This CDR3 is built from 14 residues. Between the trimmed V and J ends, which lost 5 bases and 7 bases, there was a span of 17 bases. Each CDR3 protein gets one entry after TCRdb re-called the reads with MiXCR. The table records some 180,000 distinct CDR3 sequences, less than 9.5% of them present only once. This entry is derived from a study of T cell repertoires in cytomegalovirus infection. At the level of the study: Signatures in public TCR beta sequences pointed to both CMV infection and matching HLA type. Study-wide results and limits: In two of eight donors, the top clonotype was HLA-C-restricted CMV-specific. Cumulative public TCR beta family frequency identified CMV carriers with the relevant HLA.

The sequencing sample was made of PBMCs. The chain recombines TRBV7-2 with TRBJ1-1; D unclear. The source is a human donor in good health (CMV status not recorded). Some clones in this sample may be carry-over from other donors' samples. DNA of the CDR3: TGTGCCAGCAGCCCCTTCGGTGGAGTCGGTGAAGCTTTCTTT. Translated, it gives CASSPFGGVGEAFF.